This T cell receptor (beta chain) is drawn from a study of blood T cell repertoires in COVID-19. Study-level information: T cells, B-cell-depleted T cells, or PBMCs provided the cDNA or gDNA that served as material.

The CDR3 loop spans 16 amino acids. Trimming stripped 0 bases from V and 2 bases from J, with 11 bases between. From germline, CDR1 is LGHNA and CDR2 YNFKEQ. The cohort comprised adults aged 18 to 89 years residing in 20 to 25 US areas. Symptom resolution, clearance, or two negative PCRs marked donors in Cohort 3 as recovered. Original handling: For nucleated cells, counts were estimated from reference gene primer amplification. Only in-frame clones appear in the TCRdb table, and some are missing; sequencing was by immunoSEQ multiplex PCR. V and J calls and clone size follow that table, whereas D and trimming were derived from the DNA. The sample shows about 380,000 clones, around 89% of them seen only once.

The rearrangement links TRBV4-2 to TRBJ1-5, with a weak D call TRBD1 (6 bases). Sequencing was done on a sample of PBMCs or T cells enriched from blood (not recorded which). The TCR originated in a woman younger than 30 who had recovered from COVID-19. The CDR3 region has the DNA TGTGCCAGCAGCCAAGAGTTAACAGGGCGCAATCAGCCCCAGCATTTT. Translation gives CASSQELTGRNQPQHF.